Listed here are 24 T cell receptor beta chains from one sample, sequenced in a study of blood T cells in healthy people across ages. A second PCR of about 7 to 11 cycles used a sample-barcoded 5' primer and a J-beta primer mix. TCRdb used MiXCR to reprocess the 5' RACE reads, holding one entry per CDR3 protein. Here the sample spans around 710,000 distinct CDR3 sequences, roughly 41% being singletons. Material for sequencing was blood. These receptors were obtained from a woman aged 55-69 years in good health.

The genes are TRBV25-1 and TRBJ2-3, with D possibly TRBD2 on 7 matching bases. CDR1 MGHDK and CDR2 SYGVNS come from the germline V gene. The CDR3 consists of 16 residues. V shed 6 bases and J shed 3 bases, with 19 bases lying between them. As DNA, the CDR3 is TGTGCCAGCAGCCGCGTGGGAGGGGGGGAAACAGATACGCAGTATTTT. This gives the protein CASSRVGGGETDTQYF.

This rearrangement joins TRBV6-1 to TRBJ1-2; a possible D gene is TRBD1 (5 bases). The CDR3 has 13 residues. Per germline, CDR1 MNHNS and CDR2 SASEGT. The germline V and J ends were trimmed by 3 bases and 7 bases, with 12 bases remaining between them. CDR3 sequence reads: CASSDREVGGYTF. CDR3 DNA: TGTGCCAGCAGTGACAGGGAAGTCGGTGGCTACACCTTC.

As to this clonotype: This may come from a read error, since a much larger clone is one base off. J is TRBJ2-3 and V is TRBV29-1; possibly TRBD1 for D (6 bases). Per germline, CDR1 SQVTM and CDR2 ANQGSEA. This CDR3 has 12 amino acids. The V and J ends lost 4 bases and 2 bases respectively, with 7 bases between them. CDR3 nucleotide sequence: TGCAGCGTTGGGACAGCCACAGATACGCAGTATTTT. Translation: CSVGTATDTQYF.

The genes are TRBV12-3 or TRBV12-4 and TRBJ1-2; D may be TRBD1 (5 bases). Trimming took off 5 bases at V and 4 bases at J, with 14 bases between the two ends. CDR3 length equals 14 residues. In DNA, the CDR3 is TGTGCCAGCAGTGTGGGCAGGGACCCCTATGGCTACACCTTC. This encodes CASSVGRDPYGYTF.

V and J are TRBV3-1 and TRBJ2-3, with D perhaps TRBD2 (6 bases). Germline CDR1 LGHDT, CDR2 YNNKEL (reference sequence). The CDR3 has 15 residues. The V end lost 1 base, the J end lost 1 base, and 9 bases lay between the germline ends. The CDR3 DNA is TGTGCCAGCAGCCAAGGTCCGGGGGGCACAGATACGCAGTATTTT. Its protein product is CASSQGPGGTDTQYF.

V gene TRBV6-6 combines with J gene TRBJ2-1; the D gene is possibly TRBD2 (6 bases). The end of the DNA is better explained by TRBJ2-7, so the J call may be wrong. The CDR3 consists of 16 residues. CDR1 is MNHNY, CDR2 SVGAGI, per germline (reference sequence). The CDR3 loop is CASSYSMRGSYNEQYF. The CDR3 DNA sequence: TGTGCCAGCAGTTACTCGATGCGGGGTTCCTACAATGAGCAGTACTTC.

DNA of the CDR3: TGTGCCAGCAGTGAATGGGCAGGGCCCTCTGGAAACACCATATATTTT. Protein: CASSEWAGPSGNTIYF. The chain uses TRBV25-1 and TRBJ1-3; tentatively, D is TRBD1 (5 bases). Germline V gives CDR1 MGHDK, CDR2 SYGVNS. V shed 1 base and J shed 0 bases, with 10 bases lying between them. This CDR3 has 16 residues.

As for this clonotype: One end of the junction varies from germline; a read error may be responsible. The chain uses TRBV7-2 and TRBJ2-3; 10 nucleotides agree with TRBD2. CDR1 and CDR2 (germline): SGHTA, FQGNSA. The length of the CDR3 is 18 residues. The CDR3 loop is CASSLDLASGSQTDTRYF. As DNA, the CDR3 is TGTGCCAGCAGCTTAGATTTGGCTAGCGGGAGCCAGACAGATACGCGGTATTTT.

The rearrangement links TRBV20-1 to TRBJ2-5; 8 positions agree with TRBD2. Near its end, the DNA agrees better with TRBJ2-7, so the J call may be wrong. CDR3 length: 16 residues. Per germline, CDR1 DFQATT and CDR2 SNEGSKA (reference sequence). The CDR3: CSARDQSGGRAYEQYF. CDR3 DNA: TGCAGTGCTAGAGATCAATCGGGAGGGCGCGCCTACGAGCAGTACTTC.

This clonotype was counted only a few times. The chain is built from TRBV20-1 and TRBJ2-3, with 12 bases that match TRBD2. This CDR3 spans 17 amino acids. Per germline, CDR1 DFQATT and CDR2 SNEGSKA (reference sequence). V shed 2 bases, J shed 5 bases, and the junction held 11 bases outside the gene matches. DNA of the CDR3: TGCAGTGCTAGAACCTTACTAGCGGGAGGTTCGGAAGATACGCAGTATTTT. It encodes CSARTLLAGGSEDTQYF.

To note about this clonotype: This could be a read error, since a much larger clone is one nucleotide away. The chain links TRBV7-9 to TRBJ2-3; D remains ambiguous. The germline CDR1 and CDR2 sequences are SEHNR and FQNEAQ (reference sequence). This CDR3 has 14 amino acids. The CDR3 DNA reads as TGTGCCAGCAGCTTAGTCATCGACACAGATGCGCAGTATTTT. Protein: CASSLVIDTDAQYF.

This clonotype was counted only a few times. In DNA, the CDR3 is TGTGCCACCAGTGATCAGGCTAGTTGGGACAATGAGCAGTTCTTC. It yields the protein CATSDQASWDNEQFF. V and J are TRBV24-1 and TRBJ2-1; D not certain. In germline, CDR1 is KGHDR, CDR2 SFDVKD. CDR3 length: 15 residues. With 3 bases removed from V and 5 bases from J, the gap between germline ends came to 13 bases.

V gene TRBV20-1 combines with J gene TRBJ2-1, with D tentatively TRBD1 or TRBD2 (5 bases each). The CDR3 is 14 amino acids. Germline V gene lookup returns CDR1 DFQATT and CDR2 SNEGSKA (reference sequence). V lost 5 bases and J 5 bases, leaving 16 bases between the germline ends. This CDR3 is CSAPQPGAHNEQFF. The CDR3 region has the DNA TGCAGTGCTCCCCAACCCGGGGCCCACAATGAGCAGTTCTTC.

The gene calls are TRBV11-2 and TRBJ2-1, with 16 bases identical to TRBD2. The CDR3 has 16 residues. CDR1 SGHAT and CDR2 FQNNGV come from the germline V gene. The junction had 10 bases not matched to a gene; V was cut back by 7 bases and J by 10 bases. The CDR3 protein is CASIGTSGRAGREQFF. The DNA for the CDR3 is TGTGCCAGCATTGGGACTAGCGGGAGGGCCGGTAGGGAGCAGTTCTTC.

Written as DNA, the CDR3 is TGTGCCAGCAGGCCCCAAGTTGGCGCGGGGGGGCCGAGTACGCAGTATTTT. Its translation is CASRPQVGAGGPSTQYF. The chain recombines TRBV12-3 or TRBV12-4 with TRBJ2-3, with 9 bases lining up with TRBD2. V trimming: 6 bases; J trimming: 8 bases; junction bases outside the gene matches: 18. CDR3 length: 17 residues.

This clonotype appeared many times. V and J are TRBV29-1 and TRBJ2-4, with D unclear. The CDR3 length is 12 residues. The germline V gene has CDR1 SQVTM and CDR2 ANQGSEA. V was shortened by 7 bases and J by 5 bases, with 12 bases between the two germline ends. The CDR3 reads CSAWTAENIQYF. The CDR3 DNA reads TGCAGCGCGTGGACCGCGGAAAACATTCAGTACTTC. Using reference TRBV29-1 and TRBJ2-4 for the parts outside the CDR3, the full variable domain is SAVISQKPSRDICQRGTSLTIQCQVDSQVTMMFWYRQQPGQSLTLIATANQGSEATYESGFVIDKFPISRPNLTFSTLTVSNMSPEDSSIYLCSAWTAENIQYFGAGTRLSVL.

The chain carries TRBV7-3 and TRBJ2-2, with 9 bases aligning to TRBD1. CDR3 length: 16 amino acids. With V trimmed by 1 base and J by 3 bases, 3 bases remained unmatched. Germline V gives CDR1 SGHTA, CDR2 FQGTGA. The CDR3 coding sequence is TGTGCCAGCAGCTTAAGACAGGGGGGAGACACCGGGGAGCTGTTTTTT. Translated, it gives CASSLRQGGDTGELFF.

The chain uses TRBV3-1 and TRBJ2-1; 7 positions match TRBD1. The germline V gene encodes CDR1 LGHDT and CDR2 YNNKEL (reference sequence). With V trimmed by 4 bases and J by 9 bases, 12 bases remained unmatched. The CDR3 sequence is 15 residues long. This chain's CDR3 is CASSPSQGETGEQFF. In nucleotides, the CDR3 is TGTGCCAGCAGCCCTTCCCAGGGGGAGACCGGTGAGCAGTTCTTC.

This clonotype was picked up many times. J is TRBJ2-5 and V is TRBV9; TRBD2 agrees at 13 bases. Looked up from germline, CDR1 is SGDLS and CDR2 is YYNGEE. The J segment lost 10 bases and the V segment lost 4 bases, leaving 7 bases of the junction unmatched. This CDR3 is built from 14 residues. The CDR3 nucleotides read TGTGCCAGCAGCAGACTAGCGGGGGGTGATCTCCAGTACTTC. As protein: CASSRLAGGDLQYF.

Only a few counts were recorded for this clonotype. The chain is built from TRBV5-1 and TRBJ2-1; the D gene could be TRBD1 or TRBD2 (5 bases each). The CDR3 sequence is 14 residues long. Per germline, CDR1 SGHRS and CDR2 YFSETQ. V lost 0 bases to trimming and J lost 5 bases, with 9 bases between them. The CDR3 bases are TGCGCCAGCAGCTTGGGAGGGGCCGACAATGAGCAGTTCTTC. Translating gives CASSLGGADNEQFF.

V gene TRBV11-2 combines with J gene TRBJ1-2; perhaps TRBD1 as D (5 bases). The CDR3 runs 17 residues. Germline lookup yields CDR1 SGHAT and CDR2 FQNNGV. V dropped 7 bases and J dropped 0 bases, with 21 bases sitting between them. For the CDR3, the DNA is TGTGCCAGCAACCCCGGGACTCGGATTCGTTCTAACTATGGCTACACCTTC. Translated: CASNPGTRIRSNYGYTF.

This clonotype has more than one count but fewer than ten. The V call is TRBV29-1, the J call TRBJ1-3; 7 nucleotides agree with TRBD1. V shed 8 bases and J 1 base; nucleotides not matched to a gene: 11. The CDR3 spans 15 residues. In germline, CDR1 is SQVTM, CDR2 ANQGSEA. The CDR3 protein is CSPAGHRGSGNTIYF. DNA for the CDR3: TGCAGCCCGGCCGGCCACAGGGGTTCTGGAAACACCATATATTTT.

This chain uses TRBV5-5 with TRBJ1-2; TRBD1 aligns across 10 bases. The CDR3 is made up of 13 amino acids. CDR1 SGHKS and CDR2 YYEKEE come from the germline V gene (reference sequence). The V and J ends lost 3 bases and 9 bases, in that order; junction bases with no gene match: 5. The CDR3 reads CASSYGTGESYTF. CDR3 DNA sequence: TGTGCCAGCAGCTACGGGACAGGGGAGAGCTACACCTTC. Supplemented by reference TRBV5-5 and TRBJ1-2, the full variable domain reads DAGVTQSPTHLIKTRGQQVTLRCSPISGHKSVSWYQQVLGQGPQFIFQYYEKEERGRGNFPDRFSARQFPNYSSELNVNALLLGDSALYLCASSYGTGESYTFGSGTRLTVV.

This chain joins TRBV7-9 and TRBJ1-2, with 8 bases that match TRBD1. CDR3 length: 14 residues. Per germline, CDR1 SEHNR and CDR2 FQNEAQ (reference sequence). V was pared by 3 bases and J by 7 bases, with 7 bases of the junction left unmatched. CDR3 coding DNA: TGTGCCAGCAGCTTGACTCAGGGGGCAGCTGGCTACACCTTC. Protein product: CASSLTQGAAGYTF.